This TCR beta chain was recovered during a study of shared clonotypes between healthy human individuals. Naive CD8 cells comprised CD45RO-negative, CCR7-positively selected cells, excluding terminally differentiated effector memory CD45RA+ cells. The study, taken as a whole, reports: Generation probabilities were higher for clonotypes shared across all four sorted-subset donors than for unshared ones.

This clone was seen a single time. What it binds is unknown. Other nucleotide sequences in the sample specify the same CDR3. Germline values: CDR1 SGDLS, CDR2 YYNGEE. Between the trimmed V and J ends, which lost 0 bases and 0 bases, there was a span of 7 bases. CDR3 length: 15 residues. Assay: immunoSEQ multiplex PCR; the TCRdb copy retains only in-frame clones and omits some. In the table there are 1.5 million to 2.5 million clones, less than 95% of which are singletons. Sequencing was carried out using naive CD8+ T cells sorted from blood. The gene calls are TRBV9 and TRBJ1-3, with unresolved D. This clonotype was obtained from a man between 18 and 29 years old in good health. The CDR3 reads CASSVDWSSGNTIYF. The CDR3 DNA reads TGTGCCAGCAGCGTAGACTGGTCCTCTGGAAACACCATATATTTT.